This is a list of T cell receptor beta chains from one sample in a study of blood T cell repertoires in COVID-19. This table comes from immunoSEQ multiplex PCR, and its TCRdb copy is limited to in-frame clones, with some not included. The table records a few hundred thousand clones, around 87% of them present only once. Sequencing was done on a sample of PBMCs or T cells enriched from blood (not recorded which). These receptors originate from a man aged 30-40 years who had recovered from COVID-19. The CDR3 runs from the conserved cysteine through the conserved F or W. The order of the fields is clone size, D gene, J gene, V gene, CDR3 protein, CDR3 DNA. D genes are given only for firm matches. Clone size is stated in some rows and not others, as once, few, many or a class when expanded.

>.|TRBD1|TRBJ2-7|TRBV7-9
CASSPPGTGAEQYF
TGTGCCAGCAGCCCTCCCGGGACAGGGGCCGAGCAGTACTTT
>.|.|TRBJ1-3|TRBV18
CASSRDESGNTIYF
TGTGCCAGCTCGCGGGATGAGTCTGGAAACACCATATATTTT
>.|TRBD2|TRBJ2-3|TRBV6-5
CASSPGTSGTDTQYF
TGTGCCAGCAGTCCCGGGACTAGCGGCACAGATACGCAGTATTTT
>.|.|TRBJ1-1|TRBV5-1
CASSLDGRAGTEAFF
TGCGCCAGCAGCTTGGATGGGAGGGCGGGCACTGAAGCTTTCTTT
>.|.|TRBJ2-5|TRBV12-3/TRBV12-4
CASAQTVQETQYF
TGTGCCAGCGCCCAGACAGTACAAGAGACCCAGTACTTC
>once|.|TRBJ1-2|TRBV9
CASSAQASGYGYTF
TGTGCCAGCAGCGCGCAGGCGAGCGGTTATGGCTACACCTTC
>.|.|TRBJ1-5|TRBV7-2
CASSFISNQPQHF
TGTGCCAGCAGCTTTATTAGCAATCAGCCCCAGCATTTT
>.|TRBD1|TRBJ1-5|TRBV2
CASSGAQGDYSNQPQHF
TGTGCCAGCAGTGGAGCGCAGGGGGATTATAGCAATCAGCCCCAGCATTTT
>.|TRBD1|TRBJ1-4|TRBV7-9
CASSVWDRENEKLFF
TGTGCCAGCAGCGTATGGGACAGGGAGAATGAAAAACTGTTTTTT
>.|TRBD2|TRBJ2-5|TRBV18
CASSPQRGSQETQYF
TGTGCCAGCTCACCTCAACGCGGGAGCCAAGAGACCCAGTACTTC
>.|.|TRBJ1-2|TRBV7-2
CASLYGSSGAGLLYGYTF
TGTGCCAGCCTTTATGGGTCGAGCGGGGCAGGCCTACTCTATGGCTACACCTTC
>.|.|TRBJ1-2|TRBV9
CASSVGGQNGYTF
TGTGCCAGCAGCGTAGGTGGGCAAAATGGCTACACCTTC
>.|TRBD2|TRBJ2-3|TRBV10-3
CAISPRLAETSTDTQYF
TGTGCCATCAGCCCTCGACTAGCGGAGACAAGCACAGATACGCAGTATTTT
>.|TRBD1|TRBJ2-1|TRBV7-9
CASSLALGTGYNEQFF
TGTGCCAGCAGCTTAGCGCTAGGGACAGGGTACAATGAGCAGTTCTTC
>.|.|TRBJ2-3|TRBV5-1
CASSPEGDTQYF
TGCGCCAGCAGCCCGGAGGGAGATACGCAGTATTTT
>.|TRBD2|TRBJ2-1|TRBV4-1
CASSLRGASGGYNEQFF
TGCGCCAGCAGCCTCCGAGGGGCTAGCGGGGGCTACAATGAGCAGTTCTTC
>.|.|TRBJ1-1|TRBV9
CASSVGGILGNTEAFF
TGTGCCAGCAGCGTGGGAGGTATTCTGGGGAACACTGAAGCTTTCTTT
>.|TRBD1|TRBJ1-6|TRBV18
CASSANSGQADNSPLHF
TGTGCCAGCTCAGCCAACTCCGGACAGGCCGACAATTCACCCCTCCACTTT
>.|TRBD1|TRBJ1-4|TRBV5-4
CASSSAQGGNEKLFF
TGTGCCAGCAGCTCGGCACAGGGGGGAAACGAAAAACTGTTTTTT
>.|TRBD1|TRBJ1-1|TRBV7-9
CASSLVQGSNTEAFF
TGTGCCAGCAGCTTAGTACAGGGGTCGAACACTGAAGCTTTCTTT
>few|.|TRBJ1-1|TRBV7-9
CASSHSPVEAFF
TGTGCCAGCAGCCACTCCCCTGTAGAGGCTTTCTTT